Listed below are T cell receptor beta chains from one sample, sequenced in a study of T cell repertoires and leukemia-associated antigens. In TCRdb, the 5' RACE reads were re-called with MiXCR into one record per CDR3 protein. The data hold 14,000 or so distinct CDR3 sequences, with 39% observed a single time. These receptors lack a known antigen. Specimen: CD3+ T cells sorted from blood and cultured. The source of these receptors is a female donor in good health. Each CDR3 is given with its conserved first and last residue. D genes are given only for firm matches. Rows may omit the clone size; those that give it use once, few, many or a size class.

J gene: TRBJ2-1; clone size: .; V gene: TRBV9; D gene: TRBD2; CDR3 protein: CATGTSGTRPYNEQFF; CDR3 DNA: TGTGCCACCGGGACTAGCGGGACAAGGCCCTACAATGAGCAGTTCTTC
J gene: TRBJ2-7; clone size: .; V gene: TRBV18; D gene: TRBD1; CDR3 protein: CASSRDRAYEQYF; CDR3 DNA: TGTGCCAGCTCACGGGACAGGGCCTACGAGCAGTACTTC
J gene: TRBJ2-1; clone size: .; V gene: TRBV6-4; D gene: TRBD2; CDR3 protein: CASSPFVRPGGNEQFF; CDR3 DNA: TGTGCCAGCTCCCCCTTCGTGCGGCCGGGGGGGAATGAGCAGTTCTTC
J gene: TRBJ2-7; clone size: few; V gene: TRBV5-1; D gene: TRBD1; CDR3 protein: CASSLVDQYRGNGYEQYF; CDR3 DNA: TGCGCCAGCAGCTTGGTAGACCAATACAGGGGAAATGGCTACGAGCAGTACTTC
J gene: TRBJ2-7; clone size: .; V gene: TRBV21-1; D gene: .; CDR3 protein: CACTETTGTYEQYF; CDR3 DNA: TGTGCCTGCACCGAGACGACAGGGACCTACGAGCAGTACTTC
J gene: TRBJ1-1; clone size: medium-sized; V gene: TRBV20-1; D gene: .; CDR3 protein: CSAKSLQVSNTEAFF; CDR3 DNA: TGCAGTGCTAAGTCCCTCCAAGTCTCAAACACTGAAGCTTTCTTT
J gene: TRBJ2-7; clone size: .; V gene: TRBV11-2; D gene: .; CDR3 protein: CASRATGRRGKLYF; CDR3 DNA: TGTGCCAGCAGGGCGACCGGAAGGAGGGGAAAACTGTACTTC
J gene: TRBJ2-5; clone size: .; V gene: TRBV28; D gene: TRBD2; CDR3 protein: CASSLLVAGGGETQYF; CDR3 DNA: TGTGCCAGCAGTTTACTGGTAGCGGGAGGTGGAGAGACCCAGTACTTC
J gene: TRBJ2-3; clone size: few; V gene: TRBV6-5; D gene: .; CDR3 protein: CASSRTTDPDTQYF; CDR3 DNA: TGTGCCAGCAGTCGAACGACAGACCCAGATACGCAGTATTTT
J gene: TRBJ2-5; clone size: .; V gene: TRBV20-1; D gene: TRBD2; CDR3 protein: CSAPFGTKETQYF; CDR3 DNA: TGCAGTGCCCCTTTTGGGACTAAAGAGACCCAGTACTTC
J gene: TRBJ1-1; clone size: few; V gene: TRBV10-2; D gene: .; CDR3 protein: CASSEVSTYTEAFF; CDR3 DNA: TGCGCCAGCAGTGAGGTCTCGACTTACACTGAAGCTTTCTTT
J gene: TRBJ2-1; clone size: .; V gene: TRBV20-1; D gene: TRBD2; CDR3 protein: CSASDPRPSGYSSYNERLF; CDR3 DNA: TGCAGTGCTAGCGACCCTAGGCCTAGCGGATATAGCTCCTACAATGAGCGGCTCTTC
J gene: TRBJ2-1; clone size: medium-sized; V gene: TRBV7-3; D gene: .; CDR3 protein: CASSPRGLAREFWTLEFF; CDR3 DNA: TGTGCCAGCAGCCCAAGGGGGCTAGCGAGGGAATTCTGGACCTTAGAGTTCTTC
J gene: TRBJ1-6; clone size: many; V gene: TRBV6-5; D gene: TRBD1; CDR3 protein: CASSYLGQDNSPLHF; CDR3 DNA: TGTGCCAGCAGTTACCTTGGACAGGATAATTCACCCCTCCACTTT
J gene: TRBJ1-2; clone size: medium-sized; V gene: TRBV12-3/TRBV12-4; D gene: .; CDR3 protein: CASSFGSTRYGYTF; CDR3 DNA: TGTGCCAGCAGTTTCGGCAGCACCCGCTATGGCTACACCTTC
J gene: TRBJ1-1; clone size: few; V gene: TRBV6-6; D gene: .; CDR3 protein: CASRPQNMNTEAFF; CDR3 DNA: TGTGCCAGCAGACCACAGAACATGAACACTGAAGCTTTCTTT
J gene: TRBJ2-7; clone size: medium-sized; V gene: TRBV27; D gene: TRBD2; CDR3 protein: CASSSLTSGSFGRYEQYF; CDR3 DNA: TGTGCCAGCAGTTCCCTGACTAGCGGGAGTTTTGGGCGGTACGAGCAGTACTTC
J gene: TRBJ2-3; clone size: medium-sized; V gene: TRBV6-4; D gene: TRBD2; CDR3 protein: CASSPSGSIGDTQYF; CDR3 DNA: TGTGCCAGCAGTCCTAGCGGGAGCATAGGAGATACGCAGTATTTT
J gene: TRBJ2-2; clone size: medium-sized; V gene: TRBV4-2; D gene: TRBD2; CDR3 protein: CASSQAGLADYTGELFF; CDR3 DNA: TGTGCCAGCAGCCAAGCGGGACTAGCGGACTACACCGGGGAGCTGTTTTTT
J gene: TRBJ2-3; clone size: .; V gene: TRBV29-1; D gene: .; CDR3 protein: CSVLRQGGSDTQYF; CDR3 DNA: TGCAGCGTTTTAAGACAGGGAGGCTCGGATACGCAGTATTTT
J gene: TRBJ2-1; clone size: many; V gene: TRBV29-1; D gene: TRBD2; CDR3 protein: CSVEDLVMVAGNYNEQFF; CDR3 DNA: TGCAGCGTTGAAGATCTCGTAATGGTAGCGGGGAACTACAATGAGCAGTTCTTC
J gene: TRBJ2-4; clone size: few; V gene: TRBV20-1; D gene: TRBD2; CDR3 protein: CSATSGEKKNIQYF; CDR3 DNA: TGCAGTGCAACTAGCGGGGAGAAGAAAAACATTCAGTACTTC
J gene: TRBJ2-3; clone size: medium-sized; V gene: TRBV7-8; D gene: .; CDR3 protein: CASSLGPKSRTDTQYF; CDR3 DNA: TGTGCCAGCAGCTTAGGCCCGAAGTCGCGCACAGATACGCAGTATTTT
J gene: TRBJ2-5; clone size: .; V gene: TRBV10-3; D gene: TRBD1; CDR3 protein: CAISPGTGVETQYF; CDR3 DNA: TGTGCCATCAGCCCCGGGACAGGGGTTGAGACCCAGTACTTC
J gene: TRBJ1-5; clone size: many; V gene: TRBV7-2; D gene: .; CDR3 protein: CASSLGIQGNQPQHF; CDR3 DNA: TGTGCCAGCAGCTTAGGAATACAAGGCAATCAGCCCCAGCATTTT
J gene: TRBJ2-5; clone size: .; V gene: TRBV7-2; D gene: TRBD2; CDR3 protein: CASSSGRIQETQYF; CDR3 DNA: TGTGCCAGCAGTAGCGGGAGGATTCAAGAGACCCAGTACTTC
J gene: TRBJ2-7; clone size: medium-sized; V gene: TRBV12-3/TRBV12-4; D gene: .; CDR3 protein: CASSYTYEQYF; CDR3 DNA: TGTGCCAGCAGTTACACCTACGAGCAGTACTTC
J gene: TRBJ2-1; clone size: .; V gene: TRBV10-3; D gene: TRBD1; CDR3 protein: CTITPGQGHNVQFF; CDR3 DNA: TGTACCATCACTCCGGGACAGGGTCACAATGTGCAGTTCTTC
J gene: TRBJ2-1; clone size: medium-sized; V gene: TRBV20-1; D gene: .; CDR3 protein: CSARGSQIEEQFF; CDR3 DNA: TGCAGTGCTAGAGGCTCCCAGATTGAGGAGCAGTTCTTC
J gene: TRBJ2-5; clone size: .; V gene: TRBV12-3/TRBV12-4; D gene: .; CDR3 protein: CTSSGDAGETQYF; CDR3 DNA: TGTACCAGCAGTGGGGACGCAGGGGAGACCCAGTACTTC
J gene: TRBJ2-7; clone size: medium-sized; V gene: TRBV20-1; D gene: .; CDR3 protein: CSAREAYEQYF; CDR3 DNA: TGCAGTGCTAGAGAAGCCTACGAGCAGTACTTC